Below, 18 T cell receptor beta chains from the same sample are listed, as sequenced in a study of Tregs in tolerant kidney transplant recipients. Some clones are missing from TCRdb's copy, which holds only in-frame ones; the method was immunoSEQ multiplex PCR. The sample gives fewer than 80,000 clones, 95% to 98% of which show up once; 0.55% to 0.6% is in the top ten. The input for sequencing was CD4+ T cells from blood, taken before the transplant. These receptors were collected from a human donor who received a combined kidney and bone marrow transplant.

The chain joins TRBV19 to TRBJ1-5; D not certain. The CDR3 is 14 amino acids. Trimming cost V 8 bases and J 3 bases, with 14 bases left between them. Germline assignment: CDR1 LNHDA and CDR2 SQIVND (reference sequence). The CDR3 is CASSWSTNNQPQHF. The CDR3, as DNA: TGTGCCAGTTCGTGGTCCACAAACAATCAGCCCCAGCATTTT. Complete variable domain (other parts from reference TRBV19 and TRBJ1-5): DGGITQSPKYLFRKEGQNVTLSCEQNLNHDAMYWYRQDPGQGLRLIYYSQIVNDFQKGDIAEGYSVSREKKESFPLTVTSAQKNPTAFYLCASSWSTNNQPQHFGDGTRLSIL.

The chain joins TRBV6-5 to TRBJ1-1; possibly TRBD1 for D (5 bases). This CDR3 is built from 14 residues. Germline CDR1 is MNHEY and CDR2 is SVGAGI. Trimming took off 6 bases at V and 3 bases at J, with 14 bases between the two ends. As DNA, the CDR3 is TGTGCCAGCAGGGCCAGGGTTTCTGACACTGAAGCTTTCTTT. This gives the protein CASRARVSDTEAFF.

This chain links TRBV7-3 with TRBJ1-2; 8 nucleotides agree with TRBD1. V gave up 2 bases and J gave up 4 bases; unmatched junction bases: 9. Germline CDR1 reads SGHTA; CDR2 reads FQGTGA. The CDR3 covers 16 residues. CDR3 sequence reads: CASSLPGTQGAYGYTF. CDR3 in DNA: TGTGCCAGCAGCTTACCCGGGACCCAGGGGGCCTATGGCTACACCTTC. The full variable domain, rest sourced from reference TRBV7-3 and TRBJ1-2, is GAGVSQTPSNKVTEKGKYVELRCDPISGHTALYWYRQSLGQGPEFLIYFQGTGAADDSGLPNDRFFAVRPEGSVSTLKIQRTERGDSAVYLCASSLPGTQGAYGYTFGSGTRLTVV.

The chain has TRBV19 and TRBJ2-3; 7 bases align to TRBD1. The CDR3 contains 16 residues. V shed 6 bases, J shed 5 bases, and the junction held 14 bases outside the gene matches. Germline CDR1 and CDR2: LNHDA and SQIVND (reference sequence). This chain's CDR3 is CASSADRVRGLDTQYF. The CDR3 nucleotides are TGTGCCAGTAGCGCAGACAGGGTTCGAGGGTTAGATACGCAGTATTTT.

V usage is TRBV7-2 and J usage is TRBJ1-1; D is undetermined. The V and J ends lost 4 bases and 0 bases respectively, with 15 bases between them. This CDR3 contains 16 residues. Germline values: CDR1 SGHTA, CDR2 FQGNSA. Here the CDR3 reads CASSYRITSMNTEAFF. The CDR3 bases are TGTGCCAGCAGCTACCGCATCACTTCGATGAACACTGAAGCTTTCTTT.

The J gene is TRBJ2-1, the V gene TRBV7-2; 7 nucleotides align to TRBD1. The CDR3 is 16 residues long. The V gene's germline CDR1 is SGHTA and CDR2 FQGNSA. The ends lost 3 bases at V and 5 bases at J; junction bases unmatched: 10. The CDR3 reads CASSFKGGAGHNEQFF. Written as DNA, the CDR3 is TGTGCCAGCAGCTTCAAAGGGGGCGCTGGCCACAATGAGCAGTTCTTC.

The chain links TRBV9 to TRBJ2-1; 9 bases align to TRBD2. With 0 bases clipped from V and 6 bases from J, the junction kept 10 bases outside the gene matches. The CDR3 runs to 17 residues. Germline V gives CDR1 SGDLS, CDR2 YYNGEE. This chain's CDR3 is CASSVAGGAGGPNEQFF. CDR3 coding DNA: TGTGCCAGCAGCGTAGCAGGCGGGGCGGGAGGGCCCAATGAGCAGTTCTTC.

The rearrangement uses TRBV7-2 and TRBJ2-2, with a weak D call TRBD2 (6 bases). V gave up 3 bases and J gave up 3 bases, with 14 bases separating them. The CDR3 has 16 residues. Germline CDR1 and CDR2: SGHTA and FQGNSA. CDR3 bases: TGTGCCAGCAGCTTCCGGGGCCAGCGGGACACCGGGGAGCTGTTTTTT. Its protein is CASSFRGQRDTGELFF.

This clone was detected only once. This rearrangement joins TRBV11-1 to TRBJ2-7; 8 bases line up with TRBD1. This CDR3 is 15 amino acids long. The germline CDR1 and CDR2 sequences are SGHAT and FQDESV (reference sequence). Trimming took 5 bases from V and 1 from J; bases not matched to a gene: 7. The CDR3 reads CASSPGTGLSYEQYF. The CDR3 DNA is TGTGCCAGCAGCCCCGGGACAGGTCTTTCCTACGAGCAGTACTTC.

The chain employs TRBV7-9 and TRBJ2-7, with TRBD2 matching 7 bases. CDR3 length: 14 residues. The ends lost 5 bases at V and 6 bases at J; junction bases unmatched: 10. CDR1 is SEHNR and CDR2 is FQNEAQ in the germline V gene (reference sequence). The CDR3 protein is CASSGRWEGGEQYF. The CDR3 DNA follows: TGTGCCAGCAGCGGAAGGTGGGAGGGTGGCGAGCAGTACTTC.

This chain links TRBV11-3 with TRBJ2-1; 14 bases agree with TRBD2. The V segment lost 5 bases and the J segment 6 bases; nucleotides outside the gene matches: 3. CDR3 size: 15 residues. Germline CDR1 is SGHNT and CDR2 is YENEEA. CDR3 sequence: CASSRLAGGFNEQFF. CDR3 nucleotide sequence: TGTGCCAGCAGCCGACTAGCGGGAGGGTTCAATGAGCAGTTCTTC.

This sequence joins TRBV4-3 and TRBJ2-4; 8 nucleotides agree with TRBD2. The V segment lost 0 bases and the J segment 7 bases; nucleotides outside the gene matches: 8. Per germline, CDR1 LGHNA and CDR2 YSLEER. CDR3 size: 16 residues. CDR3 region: CASSQEVGRAWNIQYF. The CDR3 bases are TGCGCCAGCAGCCAAGAGGTCGGGAGGGCCTGGAACATTCAGTACTTC.

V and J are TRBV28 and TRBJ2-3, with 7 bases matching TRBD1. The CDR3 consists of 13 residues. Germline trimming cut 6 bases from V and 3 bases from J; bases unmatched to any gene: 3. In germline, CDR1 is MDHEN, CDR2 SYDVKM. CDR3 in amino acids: CASRKQGTDTQYF. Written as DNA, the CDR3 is TGTGCCAGCAGGAAACAGGGGACAGATACGCAGTATTTT.

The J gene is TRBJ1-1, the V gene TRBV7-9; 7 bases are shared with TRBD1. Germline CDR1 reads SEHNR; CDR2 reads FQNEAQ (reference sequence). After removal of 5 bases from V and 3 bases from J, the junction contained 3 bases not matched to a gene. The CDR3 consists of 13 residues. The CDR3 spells CASSATGDTEAFF. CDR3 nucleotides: TGTGCCAGCAGCGCCACAGGGGACACTGAAGCTTTCTTT.

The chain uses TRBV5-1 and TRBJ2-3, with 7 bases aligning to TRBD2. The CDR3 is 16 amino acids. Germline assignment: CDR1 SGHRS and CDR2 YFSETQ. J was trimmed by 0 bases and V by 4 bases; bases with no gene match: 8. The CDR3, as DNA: TGCGCCAGCAGCCCCCGGGGAGGGACCAGCACAGATACGCAGTATTTT. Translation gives CASSPRGGTSTDTQYF.

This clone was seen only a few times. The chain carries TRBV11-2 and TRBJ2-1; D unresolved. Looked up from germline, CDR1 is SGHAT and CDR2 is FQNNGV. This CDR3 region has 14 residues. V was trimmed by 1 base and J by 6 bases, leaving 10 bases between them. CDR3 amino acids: CASSLVLEGNEQFF. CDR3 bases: TGTGCCAGCAGCTTAGTCCTAGAAGGCAATGAGCAGTTCTTC. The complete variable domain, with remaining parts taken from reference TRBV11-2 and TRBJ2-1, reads EAGVAQSPRYKIIEKRQSVAFWCNPISGHATLYWYQQILGQGPKLLIQFQNNGVVDDSQLPKDRFSAERLKGVDSTLKIQPAKLEDSAVYLCASSLVLEGNEQFFGPGTRLTVL.

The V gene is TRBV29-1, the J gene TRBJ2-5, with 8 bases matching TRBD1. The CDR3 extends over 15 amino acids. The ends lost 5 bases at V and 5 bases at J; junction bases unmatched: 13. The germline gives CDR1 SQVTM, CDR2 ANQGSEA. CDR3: CSVSSQTGVWETQYF. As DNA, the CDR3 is TGCAGCGTTTCTTCACAGACAGGGGTATGGGAGACCCAGTACTTC. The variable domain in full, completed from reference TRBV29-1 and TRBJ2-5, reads SAVISQKPSRDICQRGTSLTIQCQVDSQVTMMFWYRQQPGQSLTLIATANQGSEATYESGFVIDKFPISRPNLTFSTLTVSNMSPEDSSIYLCSVSSQTGVWETQYFGPGTRLLVL.

This chain's CDR3 is CASSLWDRDNEQFF. CDR3 DNA sequence: TGTGCCAGCAGTTTATGGGACAGGGACAATGAGCAGTTCTTC. V gene TRBV27 combines with J gene TRBJ2-1; TRBD1 matches 9 bases. Germline V gene lookup returns CDR1 MNHEY and CDR2 SMNVEV (reference sequence). This CDR3 comprises 14 residues. With 1 base clipped from V and 5 bases from J, the junction kept 0 bases outside the gene matches.